This T cell receptor beta chain derives from a study of beta chain features in type 1 diabetes. The wider study: Examination of sorted cells across all samples involved approximately 100,000,000 cells. Study-level findings and limits: A PCR bias possibly favoring shorter templates would apply equally to patients and controls.

Trimming removed 4 bases at V and 5 bases at J, with 11 bases between. The CDR3 totals 12 residues. Germline V CDR1 and CDR2: GTSNPN, SVGIG (reference sequence). This clone was observed at least ten times. Antigen specificity is unknown. Via CD45RO/CCR7/CD25/CD127/CD95/CD27, cells of the CD4+ naive, central memory, regulatory and stem cell-like memory subsets were sorted. The entirety of the isolated RNA underwent reverse transcription, so expressed TCRB transcripts were sequenced. Data came from immunoSEQ multiplex PCR; TCRdb stores just in-frame clones and leaves some out. Among 150,000 to 190,000 clones listed, over 7.5% were seen once.

The source is a young man in good health. Sample: central memory CD4+ T cells from blood. The rearrangement links TRBV30 to TRBJ2-5; TRBD2 might be the D (5 bases). CDR3 bases: TGTGCCTGGAATCGGTGGGAGGAGACCCAGTACTTC. It codes for CAWNRWEETQYF.